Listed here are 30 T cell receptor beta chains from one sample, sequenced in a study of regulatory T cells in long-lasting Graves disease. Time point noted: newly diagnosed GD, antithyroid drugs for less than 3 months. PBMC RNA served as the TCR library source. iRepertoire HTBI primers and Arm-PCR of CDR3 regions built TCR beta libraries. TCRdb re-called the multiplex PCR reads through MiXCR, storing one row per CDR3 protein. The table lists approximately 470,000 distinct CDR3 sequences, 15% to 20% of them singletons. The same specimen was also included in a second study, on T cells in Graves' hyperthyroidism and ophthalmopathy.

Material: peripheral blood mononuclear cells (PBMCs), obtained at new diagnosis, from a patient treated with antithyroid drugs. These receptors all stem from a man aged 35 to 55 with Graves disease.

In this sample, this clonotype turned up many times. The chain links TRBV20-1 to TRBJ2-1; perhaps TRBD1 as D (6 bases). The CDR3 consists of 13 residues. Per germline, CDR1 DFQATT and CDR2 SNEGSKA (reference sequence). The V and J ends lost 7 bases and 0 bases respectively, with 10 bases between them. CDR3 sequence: CSGTVSSYNEQFF. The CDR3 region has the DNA TGCAGTGGGACAGTTAGCTCCTACAATGAGCAGTTCTTC.

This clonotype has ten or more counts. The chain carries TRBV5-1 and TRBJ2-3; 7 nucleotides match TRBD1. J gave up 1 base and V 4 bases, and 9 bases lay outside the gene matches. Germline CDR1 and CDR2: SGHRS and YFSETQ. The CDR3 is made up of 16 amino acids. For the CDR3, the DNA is TGCGCCAGCAGCCCAGGGGGTTTGTTAGGCACAGATACGCAGTATTTT. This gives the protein CASSPGGLLGTDTQYF. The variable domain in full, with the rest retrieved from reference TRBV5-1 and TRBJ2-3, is KAGVTQTPRYLIKTRGQQVTLSCSPISGHRSVSWYQQTPGQGLQFLFEYFSETQRNKGNFPGRFSGRQFSNSRSEMNVSTLELGDSALYLCASSPGGLLGTDTQYFGPGTRLTVL.

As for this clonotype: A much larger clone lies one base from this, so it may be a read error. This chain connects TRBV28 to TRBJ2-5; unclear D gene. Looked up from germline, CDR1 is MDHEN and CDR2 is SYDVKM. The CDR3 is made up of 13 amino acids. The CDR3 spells CAGSLARFETQYF. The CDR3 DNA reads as TGTGCCGGCAGTTTAGCCCGTTTTGAGACCCAGTACTTC.

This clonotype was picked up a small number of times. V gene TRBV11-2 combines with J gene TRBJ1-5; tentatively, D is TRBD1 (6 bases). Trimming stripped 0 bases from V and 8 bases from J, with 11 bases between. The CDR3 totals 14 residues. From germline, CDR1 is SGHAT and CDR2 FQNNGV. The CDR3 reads CASSLDTGREPQHF. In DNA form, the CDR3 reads TGTGCCAGCAGCTTAGATACAGGGAGAGAGCCCCAGCATTTT.

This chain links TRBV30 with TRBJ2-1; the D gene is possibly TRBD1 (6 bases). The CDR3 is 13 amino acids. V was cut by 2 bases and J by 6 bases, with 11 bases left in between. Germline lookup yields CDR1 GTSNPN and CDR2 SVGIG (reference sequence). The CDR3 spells CAWSPGTSNEQFF. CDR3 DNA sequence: TGTGCCTGGAGTCCCGGGACAAGCAATGAGCAGTTCTTC.

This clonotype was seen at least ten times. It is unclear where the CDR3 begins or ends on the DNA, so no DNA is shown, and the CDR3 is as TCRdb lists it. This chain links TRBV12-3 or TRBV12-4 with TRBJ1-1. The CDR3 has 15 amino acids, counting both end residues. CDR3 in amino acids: CASSFLAVMNTEAFF.

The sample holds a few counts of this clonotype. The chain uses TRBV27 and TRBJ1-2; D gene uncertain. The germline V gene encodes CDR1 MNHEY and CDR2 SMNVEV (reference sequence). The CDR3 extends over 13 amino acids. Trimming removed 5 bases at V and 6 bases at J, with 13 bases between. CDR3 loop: CASSPRSTDGYTF. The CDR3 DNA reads TGTGCCAGCAGTCCCCGGAGTACCGATGGCTACACCTTC.

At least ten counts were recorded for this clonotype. The CDR3 DNA reads as TGTGCCAGCAGAATTACAGGGTTTTCACCCCTCCACTTT. Its translation is CASRITGFSPLHF. The chain carries TRBV6-1 and TRBJ1-6; TRBD1 is a possible D gene (6 bases). CDR3 length: 13 residues. The germline gives CDR1 MNHNS, CDR2 SASEGT. V lost 6 bases, J lost 9 bases, and 12 bases lay in between.

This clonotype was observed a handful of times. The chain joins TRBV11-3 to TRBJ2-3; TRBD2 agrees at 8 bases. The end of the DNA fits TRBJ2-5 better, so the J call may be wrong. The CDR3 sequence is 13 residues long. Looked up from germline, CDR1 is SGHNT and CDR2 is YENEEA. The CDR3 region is CASSTAGVETQYF. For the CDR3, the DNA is TGTGCCAGCAGCACAGCGGGAGTTGAGACCCAGTACTTC.

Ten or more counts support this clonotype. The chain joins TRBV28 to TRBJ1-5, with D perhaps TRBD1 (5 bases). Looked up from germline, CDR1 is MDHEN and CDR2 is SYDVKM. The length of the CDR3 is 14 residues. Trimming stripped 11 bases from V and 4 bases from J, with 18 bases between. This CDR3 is CAASRMGGNQPQHF. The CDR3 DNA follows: TGTGCCGCGTCCCGGATGGGGGGGAATCAGCCCCAGCATTTT. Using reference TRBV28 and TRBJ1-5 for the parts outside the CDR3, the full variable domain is DVKVTQSSRYLVKRTGEKVFLECVQDMDHENMFWYRQDPGLGLRLIYFSYDVKMKEKGDIPEGYSVSREKKERFSLILESASTNQTSMYLCAASRMGGNQPQHFGDGTRLSIL.

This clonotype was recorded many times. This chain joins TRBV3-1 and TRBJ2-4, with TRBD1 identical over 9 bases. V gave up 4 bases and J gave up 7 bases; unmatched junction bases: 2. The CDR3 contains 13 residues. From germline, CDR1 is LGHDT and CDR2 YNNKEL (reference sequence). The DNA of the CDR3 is TGTGCCAGCAGCCGACAGGGGGGGAACATTCAGTACTTC. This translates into CASSRQGGNIQYF.

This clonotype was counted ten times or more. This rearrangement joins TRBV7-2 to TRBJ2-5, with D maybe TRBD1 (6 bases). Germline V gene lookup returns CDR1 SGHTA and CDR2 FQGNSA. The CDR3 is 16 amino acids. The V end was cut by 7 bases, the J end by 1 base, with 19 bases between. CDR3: CASNREPGHSQETQYF. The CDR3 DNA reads TGTGCCAGCAACCGGGAACCGGGACACAGCCAAGAGACCCAGTACTTC.

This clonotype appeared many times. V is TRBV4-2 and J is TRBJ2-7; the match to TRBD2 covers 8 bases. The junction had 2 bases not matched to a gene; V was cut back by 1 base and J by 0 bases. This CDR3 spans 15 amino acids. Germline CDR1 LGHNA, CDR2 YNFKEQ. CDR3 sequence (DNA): TGTGCCAGCAGCCAAGTGGCGGGAGGCTCCTACGAGCAGTACTTC. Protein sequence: CASSQVAGGSYEQYF.

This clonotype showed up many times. This chain's CDR3 is CASSFGRLADSYEQYF. For the CDR3, the DNA is TGTGCCAGCAGTTTTGGACGGCTAGCGGACTCATACGAGCAGTACTTC. The chain is built from TRBV12-3 or TRBV12-4 and TRBJ2-7, with 7 nucleotides matching TRBD2. The J segment lost 4 bases and the V segment lost 3 bases, leaving 12 bases of the junction unmatched. The CDR3 consists of 16 residues.

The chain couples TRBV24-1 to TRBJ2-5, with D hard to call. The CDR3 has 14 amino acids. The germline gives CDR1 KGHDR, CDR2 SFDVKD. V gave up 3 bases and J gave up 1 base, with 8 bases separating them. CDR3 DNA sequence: TGTGCCACCAGTGATCGATTGTCCCAAGAGACCCAGTACTTC. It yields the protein CATSDRLSQETQYF.

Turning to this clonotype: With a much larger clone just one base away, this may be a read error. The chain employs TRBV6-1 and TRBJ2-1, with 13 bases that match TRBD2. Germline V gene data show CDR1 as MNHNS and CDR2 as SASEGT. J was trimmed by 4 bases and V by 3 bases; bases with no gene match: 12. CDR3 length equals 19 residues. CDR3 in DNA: TGTGCCAGCAGTGAGTTCATGGGGACTAGCGGGATGGGATACAATGAGCAGTTCTTC. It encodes CASSEFMGTSGMGYNEQFF.

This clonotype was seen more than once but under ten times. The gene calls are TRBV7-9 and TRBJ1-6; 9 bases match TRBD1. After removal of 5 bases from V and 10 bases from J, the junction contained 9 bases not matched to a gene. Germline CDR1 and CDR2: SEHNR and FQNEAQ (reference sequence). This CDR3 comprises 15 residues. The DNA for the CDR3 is TGTGCCAGCAGCCCGTCCGGGACAGGGTCATCACCCCTCCACTTT. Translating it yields CASSPSGTGSSPLHF.

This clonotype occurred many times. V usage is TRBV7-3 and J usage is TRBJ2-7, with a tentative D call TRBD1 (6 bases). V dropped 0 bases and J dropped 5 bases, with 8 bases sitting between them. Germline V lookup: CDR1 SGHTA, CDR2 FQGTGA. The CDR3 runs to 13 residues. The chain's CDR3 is CASSLTRGHEQYF. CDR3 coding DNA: TGTGCCAGCAGCTTAACCAGGGGCCACGAGCAGTACTTC.

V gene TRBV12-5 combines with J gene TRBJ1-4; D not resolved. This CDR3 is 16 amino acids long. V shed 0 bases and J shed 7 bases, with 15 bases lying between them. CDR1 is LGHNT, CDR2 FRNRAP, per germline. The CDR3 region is CASGLVLSELVEKLFF. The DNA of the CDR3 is TGTGCTAGTGGTTTGGTATTGTCCGAGCTTGTTGAAAAACTGTTTTTT.

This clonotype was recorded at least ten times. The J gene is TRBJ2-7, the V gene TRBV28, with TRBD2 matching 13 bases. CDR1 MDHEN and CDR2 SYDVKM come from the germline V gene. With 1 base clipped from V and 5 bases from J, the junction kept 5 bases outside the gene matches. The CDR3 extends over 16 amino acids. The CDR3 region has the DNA TGTGCCAGCAGTTTATTCCTAGGACTAGCGGGAGACGAGCAGTACTTC. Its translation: CASSLFLGLAGDEQYF.

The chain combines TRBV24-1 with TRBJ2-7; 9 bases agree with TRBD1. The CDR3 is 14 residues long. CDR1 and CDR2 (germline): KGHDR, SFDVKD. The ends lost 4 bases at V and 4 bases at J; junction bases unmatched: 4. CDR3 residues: CATSEAGTGYEQYF. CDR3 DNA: TGTGCCACCAGTGAAGCCGGGACAGGGTACGAGCAGTACTTC.

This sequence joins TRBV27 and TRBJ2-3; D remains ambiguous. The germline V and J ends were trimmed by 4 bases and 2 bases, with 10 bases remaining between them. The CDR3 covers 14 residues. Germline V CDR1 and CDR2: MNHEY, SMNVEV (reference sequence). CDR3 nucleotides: TGTGCCAGCAGTTCTTCTACCCTCACAGATACGCAGTATTTT. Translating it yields CASSSSTLTDTQYF.

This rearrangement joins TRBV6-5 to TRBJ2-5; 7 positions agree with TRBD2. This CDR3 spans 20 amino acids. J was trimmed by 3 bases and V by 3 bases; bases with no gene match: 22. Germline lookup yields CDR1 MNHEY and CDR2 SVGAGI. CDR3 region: CASSYTVSQSFPGLKETQYF. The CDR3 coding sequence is TGTGCCAGCAGTTATACGGTATCCCAATCCTTTCCGGGACTAAAAGAGACCCAGTACTTC.

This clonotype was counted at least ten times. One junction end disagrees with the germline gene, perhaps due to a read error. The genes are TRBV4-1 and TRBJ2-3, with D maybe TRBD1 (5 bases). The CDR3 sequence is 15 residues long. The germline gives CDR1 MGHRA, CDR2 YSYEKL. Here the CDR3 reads CASSQGLAGTDTQYF. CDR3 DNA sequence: TGTGCCAGCAGCCAAGGTCTTGCAGGGACAGATACGCAGTATTTT.

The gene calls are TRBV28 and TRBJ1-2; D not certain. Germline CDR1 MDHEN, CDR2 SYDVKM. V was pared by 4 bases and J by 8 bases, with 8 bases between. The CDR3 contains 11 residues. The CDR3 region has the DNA TGTGCCAGCAGTTGGGAGGACGGCTACACCTTC. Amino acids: CASSWEDGYTF.

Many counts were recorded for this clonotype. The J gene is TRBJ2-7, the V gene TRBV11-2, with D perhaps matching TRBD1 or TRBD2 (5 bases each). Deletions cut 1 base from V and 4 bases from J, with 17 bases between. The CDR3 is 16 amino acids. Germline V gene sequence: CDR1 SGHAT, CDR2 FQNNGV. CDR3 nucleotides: TGTGCCAGCAGCTTAGTTTTTCAGGGCGGACTTTACGAGCAGTACTTC. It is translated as CASSLVFQGGLYEQYF.

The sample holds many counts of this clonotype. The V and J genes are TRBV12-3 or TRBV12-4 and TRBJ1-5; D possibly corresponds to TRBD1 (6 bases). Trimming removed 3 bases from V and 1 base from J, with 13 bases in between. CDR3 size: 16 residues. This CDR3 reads CASSFSGTRSNQPQHF. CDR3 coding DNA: TGTGCCAGCAGTTTTTCCGGGACACGAAGCAATCAGCCCCAGCATTTT.

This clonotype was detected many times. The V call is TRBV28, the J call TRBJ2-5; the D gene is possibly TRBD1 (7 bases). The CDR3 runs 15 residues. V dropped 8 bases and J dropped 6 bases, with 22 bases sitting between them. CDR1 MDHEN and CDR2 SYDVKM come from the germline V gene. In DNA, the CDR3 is TGTGCCAGCCGGACAGGAGGGACAATACATCAGACCCAGTACTTC. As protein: CASRTGGTIHQTQYF.

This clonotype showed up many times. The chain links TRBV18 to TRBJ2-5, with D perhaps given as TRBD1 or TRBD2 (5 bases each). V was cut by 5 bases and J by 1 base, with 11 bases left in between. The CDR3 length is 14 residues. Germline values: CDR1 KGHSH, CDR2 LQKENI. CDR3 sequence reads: CASSDWGRQETQYF. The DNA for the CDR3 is TGTGCCAGCTCAGACTGGGGACGCCAAGAGACCCAGTACTTC.

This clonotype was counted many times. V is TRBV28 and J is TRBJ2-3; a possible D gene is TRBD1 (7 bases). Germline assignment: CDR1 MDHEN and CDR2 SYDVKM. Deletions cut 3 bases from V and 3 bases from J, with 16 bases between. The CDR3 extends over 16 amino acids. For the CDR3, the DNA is TGTGCCAGCAGTTTTAAGGGGGCGGGGATAACAGATACGCAGTATTTT. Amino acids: CASSFKGAGITDTQYF.